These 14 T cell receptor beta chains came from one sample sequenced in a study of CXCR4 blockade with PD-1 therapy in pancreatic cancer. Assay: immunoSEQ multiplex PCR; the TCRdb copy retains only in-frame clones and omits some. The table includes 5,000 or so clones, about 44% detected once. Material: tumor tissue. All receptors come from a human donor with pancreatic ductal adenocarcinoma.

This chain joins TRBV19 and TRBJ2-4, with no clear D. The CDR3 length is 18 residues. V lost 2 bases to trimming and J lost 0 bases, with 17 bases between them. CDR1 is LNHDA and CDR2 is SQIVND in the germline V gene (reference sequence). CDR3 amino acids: CASSISSMGSIAKNIQYF. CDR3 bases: TGTGCCAGTAGTATAAGTTCCATGGGATCCATAGCCAAAAACATTCAGTACTTC.

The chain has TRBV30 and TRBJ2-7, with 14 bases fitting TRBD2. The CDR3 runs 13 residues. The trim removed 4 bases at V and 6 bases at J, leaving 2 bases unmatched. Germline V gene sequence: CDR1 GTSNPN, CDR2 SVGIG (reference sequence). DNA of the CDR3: TGTGCCTGGAAGGGACTAGCGGGAGCCGAGCAGTACTTC. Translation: CAWKGLAGAEQYF.

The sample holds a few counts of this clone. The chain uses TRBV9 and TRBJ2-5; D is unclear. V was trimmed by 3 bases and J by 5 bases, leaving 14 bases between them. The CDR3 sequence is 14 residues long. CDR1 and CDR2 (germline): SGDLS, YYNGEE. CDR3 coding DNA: TGTGCCAGCAGCGCGGAATGGGGTGACGAGACCCAGTACTTC. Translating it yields CASSAEWGDETQYF.

The CDR3 is CASSTLSGASYEQYF. The CDR3 DNA sequence: TGTGCCAGCTCAACCCTTAGCGGGGCCTCCTACGAGCAGTACTTC. The chain carries TRBV18 and TRBJ2-7; 8 bases match TRBD2. Looked up from germline, CDR1 is KGHSH and CDR2 is LQKENI. CDR3 size: 15 residues. V gave up 5 bases and J gave up 0 bases; unmatched junction bases: 6.

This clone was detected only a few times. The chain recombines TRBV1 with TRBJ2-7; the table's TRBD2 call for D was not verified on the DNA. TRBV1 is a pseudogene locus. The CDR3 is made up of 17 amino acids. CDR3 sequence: CASSQEAVLAIAYEQYF. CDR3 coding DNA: TGCGCCAGCAGCCAAGAAGCCGTCCTAGCGATAGCCTACGAGCAGTACTTC.

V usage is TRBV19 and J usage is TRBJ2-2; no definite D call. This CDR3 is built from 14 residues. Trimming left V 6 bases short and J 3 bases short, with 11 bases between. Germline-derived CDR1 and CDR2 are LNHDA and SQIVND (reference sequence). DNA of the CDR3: TGTGCCAGTAGAGGTTATGGGGACACCGGGGAGCTGTTTTTT. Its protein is CASRGYGDTGELFF. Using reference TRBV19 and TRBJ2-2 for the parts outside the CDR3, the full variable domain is DGGITQSPKYLFRKEGQNVTLSCEQNLNHDAMYWYRQDPGQGLRLIYYSQIVNDFQKGDIAEGYSVSREKKESFPLTVTSAQKNPTAFYLCASRGYGDTGELFFGEGSRLTVL.

CDR3 nucleotides: TGTGCCAGCAGCTTAGCGGGCGATATCAATGAGCAGTTCTTC. This encodes CASSLAGDINEQFF. The chain carries TRBV7-6 and TRBJ2-1; D is unclear. This CDR3 spans 14 amino acids. In germline, CDR1 is SGHVS, CDR2 FNYEAQ. The V end lost 0 bases, the J end lost 6 bases, and 9 bases lay between the germline ends.

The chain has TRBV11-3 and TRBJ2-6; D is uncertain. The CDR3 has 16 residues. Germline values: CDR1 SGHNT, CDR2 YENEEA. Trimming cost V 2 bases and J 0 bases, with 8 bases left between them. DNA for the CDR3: TGTGCCAGCAGCTTAAATGGGGTCTCTGGGGCCAACGTCCTGACTTTC. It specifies CASSLNGVSGANVLTF.

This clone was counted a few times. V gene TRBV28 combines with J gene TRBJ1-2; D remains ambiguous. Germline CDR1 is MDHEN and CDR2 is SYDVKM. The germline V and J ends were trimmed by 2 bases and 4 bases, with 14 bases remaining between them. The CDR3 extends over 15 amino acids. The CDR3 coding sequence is TGTGCCAGCAGTTTAATTACTCCATCCATCTATGGCTACACCTTC. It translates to CASSLITPSIYGYTF.

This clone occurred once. The CDR3 bases are TGTGCCAGCTCACGAGGCAGGGACACTGAAGCTTTCTTT. Its protein is CASSRGRDTEAFF. The chain links TRBV18 to TRBJ1-1, with D possibly TRBD1 on 5 matching bases. Germline loops: CDR1 KGHSH, CDR2 LQKENI. Trimming took 4 bases from V and 3 from J, leaving 9 bases between them. CDR3 size: 13 residues.

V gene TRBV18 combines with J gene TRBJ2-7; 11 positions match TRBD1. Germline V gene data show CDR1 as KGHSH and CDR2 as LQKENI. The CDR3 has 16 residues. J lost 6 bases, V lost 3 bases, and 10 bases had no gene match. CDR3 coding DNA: TGTGCCAGCTCACCTCAGGGACAGGGGGTCGGAGGCGAGCAGTACTTC. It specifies CASSPQGQGVGGEQYF. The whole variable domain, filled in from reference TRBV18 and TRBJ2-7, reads NAGVMQNPRHLVRRRGQEARLRCSPMKGHSHVYWYRQLPEEGLKFMVYLQKENIIDESGMPKERFSAEFPKEGPSILRIQQVVRGDSAAYFCASSPQGQGVGGEQYFGPGTRLTVT.

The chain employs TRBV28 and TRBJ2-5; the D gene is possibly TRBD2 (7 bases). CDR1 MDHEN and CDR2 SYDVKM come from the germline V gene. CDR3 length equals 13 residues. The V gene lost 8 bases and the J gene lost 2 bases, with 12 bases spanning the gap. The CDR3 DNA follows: TGTGCCAGCGGCAGGGGAGGGCAAGAGACCCAGTACTTC. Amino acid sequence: CASGRGGQETQYF. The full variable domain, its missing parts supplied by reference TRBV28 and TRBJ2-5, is DVKVTQSSRYLVKRTGEKVFLECVQDMDHENMFWYRQDPGLGLRLIYFSYDVKMKEKGDIPEGYSVSREKKERFSLILESASTNQTSMYLCASGRGGQETQYFGPGTRLLVL.

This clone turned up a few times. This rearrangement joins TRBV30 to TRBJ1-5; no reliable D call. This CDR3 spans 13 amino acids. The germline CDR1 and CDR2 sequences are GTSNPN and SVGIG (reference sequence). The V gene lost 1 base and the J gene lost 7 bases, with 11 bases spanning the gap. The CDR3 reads CAWSAQSSQPQHF. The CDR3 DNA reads TGTGCCTGGAGTGCCCAGTCGAGCCAGCCCCAGCATTTT.

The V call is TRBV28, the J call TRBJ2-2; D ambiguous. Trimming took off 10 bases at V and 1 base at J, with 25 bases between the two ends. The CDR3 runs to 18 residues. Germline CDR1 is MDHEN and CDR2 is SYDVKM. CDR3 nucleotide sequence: TGTGCCACCTCCACACCTCAATGGGCGGAATGGAACACCGGGGAGCTGTTTTTT. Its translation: CATSTPQWAEWNTGELFF.